The present T cell receptor beta chain was sequenced within a study of cytomegalovirus exposure and HLA in healthy donors. The study, taken as a whole, reports: Sequencing probably produced one cluster of sequence variants that were highly shared. Earlier results showed most TCR beta V segments being productive about 87% or about 30% of the time. Compared with the roughly 700-donor mean, an Asian-associated ancestry cluster reportedly had fewer N-insertions, according to a later analysis.

Primers: 60 Vbeta forward and 13 Jbeta reverse. Only in-frame clones appear in the TCRdb table, and some are missing; sequencing was by immunoSEQ multiplex PCR. The sample has 100,000 to 150,000 clones, 75% to 85% seen once. Though nominally healthy at sampling, donors likely had unrecorded immune exposures. The CDR3 loop spans 16 amino acids. Trimming removed 0 bases at V and 7 bases at J, with 17 bases between. Per germline, CDR1 SGHRS and CDR2 YFSETQ. A note on this clone: What it binds is not known.

The sample comprised PBMCs. This receptor was obtained from a man in his fifties in good health and CMV-seronegative. This chain uses TRBV5-1 with TRBJ2-1, with D perhaps TRBD2 (6 bases). In nucleotides, the CDR3 is TGCGCCAGCAGCTTGGGTGGTAGCGGACTCCTAAATGAGCAGTTCTTC. As protein: CASSLGGSGLLNEQFF.